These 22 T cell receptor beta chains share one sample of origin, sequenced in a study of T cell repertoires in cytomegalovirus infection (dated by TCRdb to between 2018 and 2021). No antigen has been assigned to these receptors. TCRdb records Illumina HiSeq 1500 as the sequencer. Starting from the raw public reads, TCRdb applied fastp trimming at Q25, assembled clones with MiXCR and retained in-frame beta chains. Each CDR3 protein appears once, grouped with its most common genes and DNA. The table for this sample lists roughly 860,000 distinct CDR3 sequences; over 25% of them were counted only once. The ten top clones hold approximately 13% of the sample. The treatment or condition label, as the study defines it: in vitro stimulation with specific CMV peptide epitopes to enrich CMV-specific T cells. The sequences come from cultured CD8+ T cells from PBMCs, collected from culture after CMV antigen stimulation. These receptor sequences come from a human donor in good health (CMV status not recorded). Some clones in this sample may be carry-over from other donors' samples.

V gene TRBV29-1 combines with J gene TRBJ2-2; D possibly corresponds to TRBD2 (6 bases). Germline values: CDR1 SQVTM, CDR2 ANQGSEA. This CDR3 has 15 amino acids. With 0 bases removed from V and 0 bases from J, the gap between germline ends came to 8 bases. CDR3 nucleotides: TGCAGCGTTGAAGAGGGGGGTCCGAACACCGGGGAGCTGTTTTTT. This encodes CSVEEGGPNTGELFF.

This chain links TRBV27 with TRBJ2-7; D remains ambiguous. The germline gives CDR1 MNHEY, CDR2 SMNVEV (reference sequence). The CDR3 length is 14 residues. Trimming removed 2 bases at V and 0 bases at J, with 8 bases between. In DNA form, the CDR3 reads TGTGCCAGCAGTTTAGCCGGCAACTCCTACGAGCAGTACGTC. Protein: CASSLAGNSYEQYV.

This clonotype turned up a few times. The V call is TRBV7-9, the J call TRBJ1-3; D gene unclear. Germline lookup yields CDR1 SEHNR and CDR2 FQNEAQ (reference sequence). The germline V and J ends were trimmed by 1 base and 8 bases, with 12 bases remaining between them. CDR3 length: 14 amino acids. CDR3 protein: CASSLGAGGHTIYF. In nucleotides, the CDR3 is TGTGCCAGCAGCTTAGGGGCCGGAGGACACACCATATATTTT. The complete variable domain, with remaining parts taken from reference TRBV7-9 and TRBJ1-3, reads DTGVSQNPRHKITKRGQNVTFRCDPISEHNRLYWYRQTLGQGPEFLTYFQNEAQLEKSRLLSDRFSAERPKGSFSTLEIQRTEQGDSAMYLCASSLGAGGHTIYFGEGSWLTVV.

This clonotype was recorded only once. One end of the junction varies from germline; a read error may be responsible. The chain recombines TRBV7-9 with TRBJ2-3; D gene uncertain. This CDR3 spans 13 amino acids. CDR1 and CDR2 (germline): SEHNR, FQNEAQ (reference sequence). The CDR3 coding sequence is TGTGCCAACAGCTTAGACAACACAGATACGCAGTATTTT. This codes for CANSLDNTDTQYF.

This chain's CDR3 is CASTVQGTNTGELFF. In nucleotides, the CDR3 is TGCGCCAGCACCGTTCAGGGGACGAACACCGGGGAGCTGTTTTTT. The V call is TRBV5-1, the J call TRBJ2-2, with D maybe TRBD1 (6 bases). Germline V gives CDR1 SGHRS, CDR2 YFSETQ. This CDR3 is built from 15 residues. V lost 6 bases and J 0 bases, leaving 12 bases between the germline ends.

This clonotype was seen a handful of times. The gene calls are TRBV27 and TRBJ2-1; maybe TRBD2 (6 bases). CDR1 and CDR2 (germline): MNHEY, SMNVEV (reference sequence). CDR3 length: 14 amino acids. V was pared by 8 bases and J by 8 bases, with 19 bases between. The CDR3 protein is CASEGLAGTHEQFF. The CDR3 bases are TGTGCCAGCGAGGGATTGGCAGGGACTCATGAGCAGTTCTTC.

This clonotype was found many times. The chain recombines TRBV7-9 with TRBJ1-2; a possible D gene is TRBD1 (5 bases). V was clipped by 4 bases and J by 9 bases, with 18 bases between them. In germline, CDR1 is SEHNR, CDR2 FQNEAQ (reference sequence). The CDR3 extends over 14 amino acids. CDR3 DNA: TGTGCCAGCAGCTCTTTCAGGGAGATCGTGAGCTACACCTTC. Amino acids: CASSSFREIVSYTF.

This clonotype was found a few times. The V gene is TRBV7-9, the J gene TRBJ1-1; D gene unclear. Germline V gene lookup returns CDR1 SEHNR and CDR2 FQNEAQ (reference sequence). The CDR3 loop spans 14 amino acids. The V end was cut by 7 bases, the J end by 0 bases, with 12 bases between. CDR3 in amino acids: CASTDVRVNTEAFF. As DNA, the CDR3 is TGTGCCAGCACCGACGTCCGGGTGAACACTGAAGCTTTCTTT.

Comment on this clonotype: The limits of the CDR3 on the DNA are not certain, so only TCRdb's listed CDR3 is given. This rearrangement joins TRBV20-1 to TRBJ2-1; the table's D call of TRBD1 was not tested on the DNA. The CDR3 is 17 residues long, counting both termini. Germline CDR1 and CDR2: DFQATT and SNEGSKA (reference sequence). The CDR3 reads CSAFLAVPRDYHNEQFF.

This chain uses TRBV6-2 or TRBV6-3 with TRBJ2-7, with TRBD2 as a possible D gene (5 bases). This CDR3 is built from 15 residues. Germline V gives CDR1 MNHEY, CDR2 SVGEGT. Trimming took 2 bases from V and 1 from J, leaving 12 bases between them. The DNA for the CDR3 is TGTGCCAGCAGTTACACGCCGGGGAATTCCTACGAGCAGTACGTC. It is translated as CASSYTPGNSYEQYV.

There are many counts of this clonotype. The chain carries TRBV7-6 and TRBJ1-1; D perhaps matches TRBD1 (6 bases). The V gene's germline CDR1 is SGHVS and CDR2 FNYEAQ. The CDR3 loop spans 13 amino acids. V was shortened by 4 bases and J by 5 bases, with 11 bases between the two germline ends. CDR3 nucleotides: TGTGCCAGCAGCTCCGACAGGTATACTGAAGCTTTCTTT. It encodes CASSSDRYTEAFF. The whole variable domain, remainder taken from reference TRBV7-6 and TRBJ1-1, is GAGVSQSPRYKVTKRGQDVALRCDPISGHVSLYWYRQALGQGPEFLTYFNYEAQQDKSGLPNDRFSAERPEGSISTLTIQRTEQRDSAMYRCASSSDRYTEAFFGQGTRLTVV.

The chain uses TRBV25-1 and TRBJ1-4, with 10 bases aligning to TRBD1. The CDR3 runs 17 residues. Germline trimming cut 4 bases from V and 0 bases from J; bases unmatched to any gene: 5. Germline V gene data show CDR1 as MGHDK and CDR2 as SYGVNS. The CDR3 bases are TGTGCCAGCAGTGTAGGGGACAGGGGTTCAACTAATGAAAAACTGTTTTTT. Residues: CASSVGDRGSTNEKLFF.

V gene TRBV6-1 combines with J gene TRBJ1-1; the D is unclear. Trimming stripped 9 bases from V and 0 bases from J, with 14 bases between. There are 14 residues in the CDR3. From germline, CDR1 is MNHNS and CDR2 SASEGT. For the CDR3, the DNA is TGTGCCAGTAGAGACGGGAGAATGAACACTGAAGCTTTCTTT. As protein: CASRDGRMNTEAFF.

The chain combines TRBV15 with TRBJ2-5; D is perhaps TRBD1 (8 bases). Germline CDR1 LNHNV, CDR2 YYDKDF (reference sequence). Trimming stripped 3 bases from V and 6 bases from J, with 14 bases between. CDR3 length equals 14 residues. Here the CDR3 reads CATSSTGGGKTQYF. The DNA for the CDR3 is TGTGCCACCAGCAGTACAGGGGGGGGAAAGACCCAGTACTTC.

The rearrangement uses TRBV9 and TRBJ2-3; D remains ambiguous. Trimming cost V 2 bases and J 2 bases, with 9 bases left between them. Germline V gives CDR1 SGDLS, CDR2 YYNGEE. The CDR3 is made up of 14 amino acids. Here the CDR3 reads CASSVEKFTDTQYF. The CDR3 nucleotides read TGTGCCAGCAGCGTCGAGAAATTCACAGATACGCAGTATTTT.

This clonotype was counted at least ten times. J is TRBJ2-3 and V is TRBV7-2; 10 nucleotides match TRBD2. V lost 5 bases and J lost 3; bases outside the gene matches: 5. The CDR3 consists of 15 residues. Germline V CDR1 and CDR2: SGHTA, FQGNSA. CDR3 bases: TGTGCCAGCAGCGTCCTAGCGGGGGAAACAGATACGCAGTATTTT. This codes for CASSVLAGETDTQYF. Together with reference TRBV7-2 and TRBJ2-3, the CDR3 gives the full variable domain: GAGVSQSPSNKVTEKGKDVELRCDPISGHTALYWYRQSLGQGLEFLIYFQGNSAPDKSGLPSDRFSAERTGGSVSTLTIQRTQQEDSAVYLCASSVLAGETDTQYFGPGTRLTVL.

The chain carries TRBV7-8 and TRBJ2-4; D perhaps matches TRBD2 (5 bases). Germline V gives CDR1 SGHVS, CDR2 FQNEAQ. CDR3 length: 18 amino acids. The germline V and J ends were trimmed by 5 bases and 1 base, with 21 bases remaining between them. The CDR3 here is CASSPSSEANGAKNIQYF. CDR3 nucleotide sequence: TGTGCCAGCAGCCCTAGCTCGGAGGCGAACGGGGCCAAAAACATTCAGTACTTC.

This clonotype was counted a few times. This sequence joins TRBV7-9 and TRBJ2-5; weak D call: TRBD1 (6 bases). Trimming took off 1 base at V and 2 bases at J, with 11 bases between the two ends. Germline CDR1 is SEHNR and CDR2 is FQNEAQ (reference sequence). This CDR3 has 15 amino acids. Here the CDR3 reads CASSLVTGKQETQYF. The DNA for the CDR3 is TGTGCCAGCAGCTTAGTAACAGGGAAACAAGAGACCCAGTACTTC.

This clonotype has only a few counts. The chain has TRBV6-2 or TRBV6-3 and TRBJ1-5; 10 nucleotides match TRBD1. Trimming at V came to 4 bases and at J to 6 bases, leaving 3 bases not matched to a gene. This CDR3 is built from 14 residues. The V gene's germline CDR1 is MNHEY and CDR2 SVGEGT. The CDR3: CASSWGQGTQPQHF. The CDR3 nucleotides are TGTGCCAGCAGTTGGGGACAGGGGACTCAGCCCCAGCATTTT.

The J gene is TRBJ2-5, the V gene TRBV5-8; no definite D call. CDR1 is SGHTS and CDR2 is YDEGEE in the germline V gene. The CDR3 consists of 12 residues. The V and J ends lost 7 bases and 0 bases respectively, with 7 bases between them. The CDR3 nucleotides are TGTGCCAGCCTGGGATACCAAGAGACCCAGTACTTC. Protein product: CASLGYQETQYF.

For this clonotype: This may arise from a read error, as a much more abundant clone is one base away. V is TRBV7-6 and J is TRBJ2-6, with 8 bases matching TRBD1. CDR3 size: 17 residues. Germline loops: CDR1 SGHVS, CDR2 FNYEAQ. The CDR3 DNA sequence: TGTACCAGCAGCTCCCCGGGACAGGTCTCTGGGGCCAACGTCCTGACTTTC. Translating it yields CTSSSPGQVSGANVLTF.

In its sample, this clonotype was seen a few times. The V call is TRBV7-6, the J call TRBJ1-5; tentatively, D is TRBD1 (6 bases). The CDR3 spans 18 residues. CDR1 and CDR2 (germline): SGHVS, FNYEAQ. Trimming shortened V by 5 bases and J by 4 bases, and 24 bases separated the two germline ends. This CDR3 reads CASSGAAPGGRGNQPQHF. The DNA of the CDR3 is TGTGCCAGCAGCGGGGCGGCACCCGGGGGCCGGGGGAATCAGCCCCAGCATTTT.